The rows below give T cell receptor beta chains drawn from one sample of a study of blood T cells in healthy people across ages. Using its own MiXCR run on the 5' RACE reads, TCRdb lists one record per CDR3 protein. The sample records about 1.7 million distinct CDR3 sequences, under 30% being singletons. The specimen was blood. These receptors were obtained from a woman in her thirties in good health. Each CDR3 is given with its conserved first and last residue. D genes are given only for firm matches. Size is omitted from some rows. Given values are once, few, many or a class for expanded clones.

DNA	CDR3	size	V	D	J
TGTGCCAGCAGTATTGGACAGGCCTACGAGCAGTACTTC	CASSIGQAYEQYF	many	TRBV12-3/TRBV12-4	TRBD1	TRBJ2-7
TGTGCCAACAGCCTGACAGGGGACTACTATGGCTACACCTTC	CANSLTGDYYGYTF	few	TRBV12-3/TRBV12-4	TRBD1	TRBJ1-2
TGTGCCAGCAACCAGACTGATTACGAGCAGTACTTC	CASNQTDYEQYF	.	TRBV3-1	.	TRBJ2-7
TGCAGCGTTGATGTGGGGAACAATGAGCAGTTCTTC	CSVDVGNNEQFF	few	TRBV29-1	.	TRBJ2-1
TGTGCCAGCAGCCCTGGGACAGCTCCTGAAGCTTTCTTT	CASSPGTAPEAFF	.	TRBV7-2	TRBD1	TRBJ1-1
TGTGCCACCAGCGACAGGGCGTCCCATGAGCAGTTCTTC	CATSDRASHEQFF	.	TRBV24-1	TRBD1	TRBJ2-1
TGTGCCAGCAGTTCGGGACTAGCGGGAGTCGAGGAGTACTTC	CASSSGLAGVEEYF	few	TRBV12-3/TRBV12-4	TRBD2	TRBJ2-4
TGTGCCAGCAGTTGCCCTGGACAGGCCTGGAGTGAGCAGTTCTTC	CASSCPGQAWSEQFF	.	TRBV6-5	TRBD1	TRBJ2-1
TGCAGTGCTCCGGCAACGGGCAATGAGCAGTTCTTC	CSAPATGNEQFF	many	TRBV20-1	.	TRBJ2-1
TGTGCCAGCAGTTTAAGGGCCGGTTTGGGTTACGAGCAGTACTTC	CASSLRAGLGYEQYF	.	TRBV27	.	TRBJ2-7
TGTGCCAGCAGCCAATCGACAGGGGTCGGTTACGAGCAGTACTTC	CASSQSTGVGYEQYF	.	TRBV14	TRBD1	TRBJ2-7
TGTGCCAGCAGTGATCAGGGACAGGGGTACAATGAGCAGTTCTTC	CASSDQGQGYNEQFF	few	TRBV2	TRBD1	TRBJ2-1
TGTGCCACCAGCAGAGATCGCACGGGCAATCAGCCCCAGCATTTT	CATSRDRTGNQPQHF	.	TRBV15	.	TRBJ1-5
TGTGCCAGCAGTTTGTTTGCGGGGGGAGGCTCCTACAATGAGCAGTTCTTC	CASSLFAGGGSYNEQFF	.	TRBV12-3/TRBV12-4	TRBD2	TRBJ2-1
TGTGCCAGCAGTGCGAAGGGGGAAGCGGTCAATGAGCAGTACTTC	CASSAKGEAVNEQYF	once	TRBV6-2/TRBV6-3	.	TRBJ2-4
TGCAGTGTCAATAGCGGGGCGAGCTCCTACAATGAGCAGTTCTTC	CSVNSGASSYNEQFF	.	TRBV20-1	TRBD2	TRBJ2-1
TGTGCCAGCAGCCAAGGTGTTACTAGCGGGATTCCTCTCTACGAGCAGTACTTC	CASSQGVTSGIPLYEQYF	few	TRBV3-1	TRBD2	TRBJ2-7
TGCAGTGCTAGATATACAGGAGGGTCGGGAGGAGTCTACAATGAGCAGTACTTC	CSARYTGGSGGVYNEQYF	.	TRBV20-1	TRBD2	TRBJ2-7
TGTGCCAGCAGCTTAGGGGGTCGGAGGGGAACGGAGACCCAGTACTTC	CASSLGGRRGTETQYF	few	TRBV7-9	.	TRBJ2-5
TGTGCCAGCAGCTTCCGCGGGGGGTCTAGCACAGATACGCAGTATTTT	CASSFRGGSSTDTQYF	few	TRBV5-6	TRBD2	TRBJ2-3